This T cell receptor (beta chain) is drawn from a study of T cell changes during pregnancy in multiple sclerosis. Repertoires were generated with immunoSEQ multiplex PCR, while TCRdb's copy carries only in-frame clones and drops some. The sample lists roughly 86,000 clones; 85% to 95% were seen once. V dropped 1 base and J dropped 5 bases, with 27 bases sitting between them. The germline V gene has CDR1 SGDLS and CDR2 YYNGEE. The CDR3 has 19 amino acids. Sequencing was performed on peripheral blood, taken in the first trimester of pregnancy. The V and J genes are TRBV9 and TRBJ1-2; TRBD1 is a possible D gene (6 bases). The receptor's source is a female donor with multiple sclerosis, enrolled in a pregnancy study. CDR3 nucleotide sequence: TGTGCCAGCAGCGTATCATCAGGCTGGGATGTTGGGGGGGCATATGGCTACACCTTC. Its translation: CASSVSSGWDVGGAYGYTF.